What follows are 21 T cell receptor beta chains derived from one specimen sequenced in a study of blood T cell repertoires in COVID-19. TCRdb keeps only in-frame clones here, not all; method: immunoSEQ multiplex PCR. Of tens of thousands of clones listed, just under 80% are singletons. The sequenced sample consisted of peripheral blood. The origin of the receptors is a man aged 80 or over with active or convalescent COVID-19.

The chain couples TRBV7-2 to TRBJ2-1; D is perhaps TRBD2 (5 bases). Germline CDR1 and CDR2: SGHTA and FQGNSA. The CDR3 loop spans 16 amino acids. V dropped 4 bases and J dropped 3 bases, with 16 bases sitting between them. DNA for the CDR3: TGTGCCAGCAGCTCCCGTTTTACGGGAAGCTACAATGAGCAGTTCTTC. This codes for CASSSRFTGSYNEQFF.

CDR3 DNA sequence: TGTGCCAGCAGCTTAGTTTCGGGAGGGCCATCAAATGAGCAGTTCTTC. Protein: CASSLVSGGPSNEQFF. This chain links TRBV7-6 with TRBJ2-1; the match to TRBD2 covers 8 bases. Germline CDR1 SGHVS, CDR2 FNYEAQ. V was clipped by 1 base and J by 7 bases; unmatched bases: 9. The CDR3 loop spans 16 amino acids.

The rearrangement uses TRBV19 and TRBJ1-5, with D perhaps matching TRBD1 (6 bases). The V gene's germline CDR1 is LNHDA and CDR2 SQIVND (reference sequence). V was cut by 4 bases and J by 6 bases, with 19 bases left in between. The CDR3 runs 16 residues. In DNA form, the CDR3 reads TGTGCCAGTAGTAGCACCAGGGGAGCGGGGGGTCAGCCCCAGCATTTT. Protein product: CASSSTRGAGGQPQHF.

The chain carries TRBV7-8 and TRBJ1-5; weak D call: TRBD1 (6 bases). V was pared by 5 bases and J by 7 bases, with 18 bases between. Germline values: CDR1 SGHVS, CDR2 FQNEAQ. CDR3 length: 15 amino acids. The CDR3 region has the DNA TGTGCCAGCAGCCAGGAGTTGGGGGCCGGCCAGCCCCAGCATTTT. It specifies CASSQELGAGQPQHF.

The J gene is TRBJ2-7, the V gene TRBV5-1; 11 nucleotides align to TRBD1. Germline CDR1 is SGHRS and CDR2 is YFSETQ. V lost 5 bases and J lost 1; bases outside the gene matches: 8. This CDR3 is 16 amino acids long. CDR3 nucleotide sequence: TGCGCCAGCAGTTTACATGGGACAGGGGGGTCCTACGAGCAGTACTTC. Residues: CASSLHGTGGSYEQYF.

The chain has TRBV12-3 or TRBV12-4 and TRBJ2-7; TRBD1 agrees at 7 bases. CDR3 length: 12 amino acids. V lost 4 bases, J lost 7 bases, and 4 bases stayed unmatched. The CDR3 is CASSSGQAEQYF. CDR3 bases: TGTGCCAGCAGTTCTGGACAGGCTGAGCAGTACTTC.

In this sample, this clone turned up once. The chain links TRBV4-3 to TRBJ2-1, with D tentatively TRBD1 (7 bases). Germline V gives CDR1 LGHNA, CDR2 YSLEER. This CDR3 is built from 20 residues. V was pared by 0 bases and J by 10 bases, with 31 bases between. CDR3: CASSQDMQGGFRGQDQEQFF. The CDR3 nucleotides are TGCGCCAGCAGCCAAGACATGCAGGGGGGTTTTCGTGGTCAGGATCAAGAGCAGTTCTTC.

This clone appeared a few times. The CDR3 is CASSSTGSYEQYF. CDR3 sequence (DNA): TGTGCCAGTAGTTCGACAGGGAGTTACGAGCAGTACTTC. The chain couples TRBV19 to TRBJ2-7, with 7 bases identical to TRBD1. This CDR3 has 13 residues. The ends lost 5 bases at V and 4 bases at J; junction bases unmatched: 5. Germline lookup yields CDR1 LNHDA and CDR2 SQIVND (reference sequence).

This clone came up a few times. V usage is TRBV28 and J usage is TRBJ2-7; the D is unclear. Germline CDR1 is MDHEN and CDR2 is SYDVKM. This CDR3 is 15 amino acids long. Trimming shortened V by 4 bases and J by 4 bases, and 17 bases separated the two germline ends. In DNA, the CDR3 is TGTGCCAGCAGTTGGAGCCAATCAGTTGGTTACGAGCAGTACTTC. It is translated as CASSWSQSVGYEQYF.

The chain links TRBV6-2 or TRBV6-3 to TRBJ1-2; 9 bases agree with TRBD1. Germline loops: CDR1 MNHEY, CDR2 SVGEGT. The CDR3 sequence is 16 residues long. V lost 2 bases to trimming and J lost 7 bases; unmatched junction nucleotides: 11. CDR3 coding DNA: TGTGCCAGCAGTTACCGGGACAGGGACATCTTAAGTGGCTACACCTTC. Translation gives CASSYRDRDILSGYTF.

The CDR3 nucleotides read TGTGCCAGCAGCCAACGTGGGCCGCAACAAGAGACCCAGTACTTC. Translating gives CASSQRGPQQETQYF. The chain has TRBV3-1 (or the pseudogene TRBV3-2) and TRBJ2-5; D is unresolved. Trimming took 2 bases from V and 2 from J, leaving 12 bases between them. From germline, CDR1 is LGHDT and CDR2 YNNKEL (reference sequence). The CDR3 consists of 15 residues.

In this sample, this clone turned up once. CDR3: CASSLLSASRGHHEQYF. CDR3 bases: TGTGCCAGCAGTTTGTTGTCCGCGAGCAGGGGGCACCACGAGCAGTACTTC. The chain links TRBV27 to TRBJ2-7, with 8 bases that match TRBD1. This CDR3 is built from 17 residues. V trimming: 3 bases; J trimming: 5 bases; junction bases outside the gene matches: 15. Looked up from germline, CDR1 is MNHEY and CDR2 is SMNVEV (reference sequence).

This sequence joins TRBV7-3 and TRBJ1-1; TRBD1 aligns across 7 bases. V lost 5 bases and J lost 3; bases outside the gene matches: 3. CDR3 length: 13 residues. Germline V gene lookup returns CDR1 SGHTA and CDR2 FQGTGA. The CDR3 DNA is TGTGCCAGCAGCCCCCAGGGGGACACTGAAGCTTTCTTT. The encoded protein is CASSPQGDTEAFF.

The chain joins TRBV4-2 to TRBJ1-6; D unresolved. Trimming pared 4 bases from V and 10 bases from J, leaving 17 bases between. Germline assignment: CDR1 LGHNA and CDR2 YNFKEQ. The CDR3 contains 15 residues. DNA for the CDR3: TGTGCCAGCAGCCCCGAGGTAGGAGGAGGATCACCCCTCCACTTT. Translating gives CASSPEVGGGSPLHF.

The rearrangement joins TRBV5-4 to TRBJ2-1; perhaps TRBD2 as D (5 bases). V was trimmed by 3 bases and J by 7 bases, leaving 11 bases between them. The CDR3 consists of 13 residues. The germline CDR1 and CDR2 sequences are SGHNT and YYREEE (reference sequence). Here the CDR3 DNA reads TGTGCCAGCAGCTCCAAACTAGAGAATGAGCAGTTCTTC. Encoded protein: CASSSKLENEQFF.

V gene TRBV28 combines with J gene TRBJ1-5; D might be TRBD1 (6 bases). This CDR3 comprises 14 residues. The V and J ends lost 3 bases and 5 bases respectively, with 11 bases between them. Germline V gene data show CDR1 as MDHEN and CDR2 as SYDVKM. The DNA of the CDR3 is TGTGCCAGCAGTTTTAGGGGGACCCATCAGCCCCAGCATTTT. Amino acid sequence: CASSFRGTHQPQHF.

This rearrangement joins TRBV5-4 to TRBJ2-1; 7 positions match TRBD1. The length of the CDR3 is 17 residues. CDR1 is SGHNT, CDR2 YYREEE, per germline (reference sequence). After removal of 4 bases from V and 1 base from J, the junction contained 11 bases not matched to a gene. This CDR3 reads CASSPRQGSFSYNEQFF. The DNA of the CDR3 is TGTGCCAGCAGCCCCCGACAGGGATCTTTTTCCTACAATGAGCAGTTCTTC. Full variable domain (rest looked up from reference TRBV5-4 and TRBJ2-1): ETGVTQSPTHLIKTRGQQVTLRCSSQSGHNTVSWYQQALGQGPQFIFQYYREEENGRGNFPPRFSGLQFPNYSSELNVNALELDDSALYLCASSPRQGSFSYNEQFFGPGTRLTVL.

The sample holds a few counts of this clone. The V call is TRBV7-2, the J call TRBJ2-3, with 12 bases lining up with TRBD2. Trimming took 5 bases from V and 6 from J; bases not matched to a gene: 3. The germline V gene encodes CDR1 SGHTA and CDR2 FQGNSA. The CDR3 has 14 amino acids. The CDR3 bases are TGTGCCAGCAGCCCGCTAGCGGGGGGGGATACGCAGTATTTT. It encodes CASSPLAGGDTQYF.

The rearrangement links TRBV5-1 to TRBJ1-2, with D possibly matching TRBD1 (5 bases). The germline V gene has CDR1 SGHRS and CDR2 YFSETQ. The CDR3 spans 15 residues. Trimming took off 0 bases at V and 8 bases at J, with 17 bases between the two ends. The CDR3 is CASSLAEGAFRGYTF. The DNA of the CDR3 is TGCGCCAGCAGCTTGGCCGAAGGGGCGTTCCGGGGCTACACCTTC.

The chain joins TRBV3-1 (or the pseudogene TRBV3-2) to TRBJ2-5; TRBD1 matches at 8 bases. The junction had 5 bases not matched to a gene; V was cut back by 1 base and J by 1 base. Germline lookup yields CDR1 LGHDT and CDR2 YNNKEL (reference sequence). This CDR3 contains 16 residues. CDR3 sequence: CASSQAPRGLQETQYF. Written as DNA, the CDR3 is TGTGCCAGCAGCCAAGCACCCAGGGGGCTCCAAGAGACCCAGTACTTC.

The V call is TRBV28, the J call TRBJ2-2; the match to TRBD1 covers 11 bases. The CDR3 covers 14 residues. The V and J ends lost 8 bases and 5 bases, in that order; junction bases with no gene match: 4. The germline gives CDR1 MDHEN, CDR2 SYDVKM. CDR3 sequence reads: CASRGTGGTGELFF. Written as DNA, the CDR3 is TGTGCCAGCCGCGGGACAGGGGGTACCGGGGAGCTGTTTTTT.